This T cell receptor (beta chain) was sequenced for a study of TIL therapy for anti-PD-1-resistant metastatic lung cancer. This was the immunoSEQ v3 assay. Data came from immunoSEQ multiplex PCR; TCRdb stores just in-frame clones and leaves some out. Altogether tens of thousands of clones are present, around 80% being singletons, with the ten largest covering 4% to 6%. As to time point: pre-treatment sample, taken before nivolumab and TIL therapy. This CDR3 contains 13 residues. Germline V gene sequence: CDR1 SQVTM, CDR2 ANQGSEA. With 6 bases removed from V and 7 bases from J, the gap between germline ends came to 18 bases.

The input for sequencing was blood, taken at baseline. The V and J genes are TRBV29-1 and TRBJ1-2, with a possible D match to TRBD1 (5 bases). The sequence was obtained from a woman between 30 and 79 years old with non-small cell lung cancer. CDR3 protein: CSVQRGVSPGYTF. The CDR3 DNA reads TGCAGCGTGCAGAGGGGAGTATCTCCTGGCTACACCTTC.